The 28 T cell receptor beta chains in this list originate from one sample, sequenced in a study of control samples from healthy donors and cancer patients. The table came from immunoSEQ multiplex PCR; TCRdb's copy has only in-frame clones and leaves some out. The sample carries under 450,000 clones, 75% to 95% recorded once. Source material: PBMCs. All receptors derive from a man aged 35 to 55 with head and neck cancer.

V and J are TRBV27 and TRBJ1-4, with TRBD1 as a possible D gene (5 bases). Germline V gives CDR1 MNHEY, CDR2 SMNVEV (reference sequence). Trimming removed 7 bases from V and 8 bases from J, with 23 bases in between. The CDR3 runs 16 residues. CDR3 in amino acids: CASTLSGGTLREKLFF. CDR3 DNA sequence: TGTGCCAGCACCTTAAGCGGGGGGACCCTGAGGGAAAAACTGTTTTTT.

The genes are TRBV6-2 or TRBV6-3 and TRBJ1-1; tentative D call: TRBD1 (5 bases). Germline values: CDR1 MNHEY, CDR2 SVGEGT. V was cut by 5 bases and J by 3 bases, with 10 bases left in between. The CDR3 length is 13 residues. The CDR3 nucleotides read TGTGCCAGCAGTGCCGCAGGGTACACTGAAGCTTTCTTT. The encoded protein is CASSAAGYTEAFF.

CDR3 bases: TGTGCCAGCAGCTTATACAGGAGCTCCTACGAGCAGTACTTC. Encoded protein: CASSLYRSSYEQYF. This chain uses TRBV7-6 with TRBJ2-7; perhaps TRBD1 as D (5 bases). The CDR3 has 14 residues. V was cut by 2 bases and J by 0 bases, with 8 bases left in between. Germline CDR1 and CDR2: SGHVS and FNYEAQ.

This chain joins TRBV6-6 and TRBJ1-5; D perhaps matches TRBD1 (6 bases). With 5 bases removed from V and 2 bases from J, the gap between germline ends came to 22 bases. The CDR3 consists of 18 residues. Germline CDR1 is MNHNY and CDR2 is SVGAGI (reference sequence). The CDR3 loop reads CASSLRQEKRWGNQPQHF. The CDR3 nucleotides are TGTGCCAGCAGTCTGAGACAGGAGAAAAGGTGGGGCAATCAGCCCCAGCATTTT.

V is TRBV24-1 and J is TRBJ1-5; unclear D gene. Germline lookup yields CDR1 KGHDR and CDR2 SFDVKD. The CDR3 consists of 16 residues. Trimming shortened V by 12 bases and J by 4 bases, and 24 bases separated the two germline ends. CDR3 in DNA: TGTGCCGGCGGCCGACCGGGGAATGTTAGTAATCAGCCCCAGCATTTT. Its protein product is CAGGRPGNVSNQPQHF.

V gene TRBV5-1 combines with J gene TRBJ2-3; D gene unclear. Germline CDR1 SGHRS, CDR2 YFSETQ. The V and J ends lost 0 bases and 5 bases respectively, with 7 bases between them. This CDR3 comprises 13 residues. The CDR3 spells CASSLGDVDTQYF. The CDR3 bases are TGCGCCAGCAGCTTGGGGGATGTAGATACGCAGTATTTT.

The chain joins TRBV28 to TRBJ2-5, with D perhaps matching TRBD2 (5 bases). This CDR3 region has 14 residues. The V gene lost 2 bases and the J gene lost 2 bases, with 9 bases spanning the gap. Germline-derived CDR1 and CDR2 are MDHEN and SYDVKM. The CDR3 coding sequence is TGTGCCAGCAGTTTACCCCGGGATCAAGAGACCCAGTACTTC. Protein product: CASSLPRDQETQYF.

The CDR3 DNA reads as TGTGCCAGCAGCCCAACGGGGAAAGTCTACAATCAGCCCCAGCATTTT. It translates to CASSPTGKVYNQPQHF. This chain uses TRBV7-2 with TRBJ1-5, with D hard to call. The CDR3 loop spans 16 amino acids. V lost 5 bases, J lost 3 bases, and 17 bases lay in between. Germline loops: CDR1 SGHTA, CDR2 FQGNSA.

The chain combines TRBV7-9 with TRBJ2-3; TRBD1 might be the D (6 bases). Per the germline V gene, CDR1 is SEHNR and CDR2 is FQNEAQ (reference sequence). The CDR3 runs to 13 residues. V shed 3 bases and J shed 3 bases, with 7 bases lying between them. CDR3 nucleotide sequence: TGTGCCAGCAGCTTCACAGGGACAGATACGCAGTATTTT. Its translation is CASSFTGTDTQYF. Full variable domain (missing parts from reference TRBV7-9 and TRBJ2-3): DTGVSQNPRHKITKRGQNVTFRCDPISEHNRLYWYRQTLGQGPEFLTYFQNEAQLEKSRLLSDRFSAERPKGSFSTLEIQRTEQGDSAMYLCASSFTGTDTQYFGPGTRLTVL.

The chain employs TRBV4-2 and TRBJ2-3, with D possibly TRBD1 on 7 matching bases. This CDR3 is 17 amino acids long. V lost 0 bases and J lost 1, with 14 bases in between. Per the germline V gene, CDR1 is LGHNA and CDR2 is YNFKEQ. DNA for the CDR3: TGTGCCAGCAGCCAAGATCTCGGAGGGGGCCGCACAGATACGCAGTATTTT. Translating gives CASSQDLGGGRTDTQYF.

The CDR3 loop reads CASSLEGSMNTEAFF. CDR3 nucleotide sequence: TGTGCCAGCAGCTTAGAGGGATCGATGAACACTGAAGCTTTCTTT. The chain employs TRBV7-6 and TRBJ1-1; D is ambiguous. The V and J ends lost 1 base and 0 bases respectively, with 9 bases between them. Germline CDR1 is SGHVS and CDR2 is FNYEAQ. This CDR3 has 15 residues.

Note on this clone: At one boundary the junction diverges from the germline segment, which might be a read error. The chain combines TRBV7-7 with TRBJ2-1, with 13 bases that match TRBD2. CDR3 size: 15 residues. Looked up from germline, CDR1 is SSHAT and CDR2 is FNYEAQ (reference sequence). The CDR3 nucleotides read TGTGCTAGCAGCTCCGGACTAGCGGGAGTCGGTGAGCAGTTCTTC. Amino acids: CASSSGLAGVGEQFF.

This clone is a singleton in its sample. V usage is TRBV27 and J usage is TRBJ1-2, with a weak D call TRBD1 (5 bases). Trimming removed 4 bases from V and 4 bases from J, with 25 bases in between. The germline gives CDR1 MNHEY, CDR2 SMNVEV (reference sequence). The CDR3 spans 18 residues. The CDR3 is CASSSLRDGFQVGYGYTF. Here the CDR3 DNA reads TGTGCCAGCAGTTCCCTCCGGGACGGATTTCAGGTTGGCTATGGCTACACCTTC.

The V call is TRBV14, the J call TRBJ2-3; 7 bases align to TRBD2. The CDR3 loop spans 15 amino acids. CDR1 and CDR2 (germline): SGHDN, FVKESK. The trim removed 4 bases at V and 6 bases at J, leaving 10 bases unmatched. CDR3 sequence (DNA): TGTGCCAGCAGCCCCAAACTAGCGCGAGGGGATACGCAGTATTTT. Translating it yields CASSPKLARGDTQYF.

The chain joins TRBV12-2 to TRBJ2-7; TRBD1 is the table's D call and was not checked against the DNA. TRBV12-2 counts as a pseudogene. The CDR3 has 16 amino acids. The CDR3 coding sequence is TGTGCAAGTCCTACAACAGGTGAAGGTAGGGAATACGAGCAGTACTTC. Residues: CASPTTGEGREYEQYF.

CDR3 nucleotides: TGTGCCAGCAGCGTACCCCAACCCGGGGCCGACACCGGGGAGCTGTTTTTT. As protein: CASSVPQPGADTGELFF. The rearrangement uses TRBV9 and TRBJ2-2; D possibly matches TRBD1 or TRBD2 (5 bases each). The CDR3 has 17 residues. In germline, CDR1 is SGDLS, CDR2 YYNGEE. Trimming took 1 base from V and 3 from J, leaving 16 bases between them.

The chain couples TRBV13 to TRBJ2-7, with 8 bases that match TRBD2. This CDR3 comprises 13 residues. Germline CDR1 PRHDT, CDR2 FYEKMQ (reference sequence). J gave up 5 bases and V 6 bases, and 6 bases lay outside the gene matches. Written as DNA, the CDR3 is TGTGCCAGCAGGGCGGGGGGAATCCACGAGCAGTACTTC. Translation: CASRAGGIHEQYF.

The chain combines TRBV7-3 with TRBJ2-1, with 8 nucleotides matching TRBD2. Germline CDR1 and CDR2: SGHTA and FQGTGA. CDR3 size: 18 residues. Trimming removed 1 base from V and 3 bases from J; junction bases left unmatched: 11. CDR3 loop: CASSLNPPGLGLYNEQFF. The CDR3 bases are TGTGCCAGCAGCTTAAACCCCCCGGGACTAGGGCTCTACAATGAGCAGTTCTTC.

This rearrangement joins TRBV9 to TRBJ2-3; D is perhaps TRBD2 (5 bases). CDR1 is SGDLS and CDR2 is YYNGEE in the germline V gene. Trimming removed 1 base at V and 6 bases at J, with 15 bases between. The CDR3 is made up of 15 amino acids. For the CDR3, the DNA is TGTGCCAGCAGCGTAAAGCGGACCTCCCCGGATACGCAGTATTTT. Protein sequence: CASSVKRTSPDTQYF.

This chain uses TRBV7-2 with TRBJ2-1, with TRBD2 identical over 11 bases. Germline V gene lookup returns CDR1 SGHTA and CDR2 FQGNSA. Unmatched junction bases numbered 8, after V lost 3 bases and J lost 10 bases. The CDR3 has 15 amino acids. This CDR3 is CASSLVAGGLSEQFF. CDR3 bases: TGTGCCAGCAGCTTGGTAGCGGGGGGGCTGTCGGAGCAGTTCTTC.

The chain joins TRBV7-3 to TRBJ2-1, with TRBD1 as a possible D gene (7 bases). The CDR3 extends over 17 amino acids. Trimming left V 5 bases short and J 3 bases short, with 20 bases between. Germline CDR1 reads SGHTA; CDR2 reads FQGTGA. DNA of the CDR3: TGTGCCAGCAGCCCCGCCCCCAGGGGGGCTCTCTACAATGAGCAGTTCTTC. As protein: CASSPAPRGALYNEQFF.

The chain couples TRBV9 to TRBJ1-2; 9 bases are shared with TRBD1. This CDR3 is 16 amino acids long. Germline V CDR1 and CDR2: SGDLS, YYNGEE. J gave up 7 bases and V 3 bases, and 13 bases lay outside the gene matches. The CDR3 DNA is TGTGCCAGCAGCGCACCACAGGGGGCCCGCCCTCCTGGCTACACCTTC. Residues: CASSAPQGARPPGYTF.

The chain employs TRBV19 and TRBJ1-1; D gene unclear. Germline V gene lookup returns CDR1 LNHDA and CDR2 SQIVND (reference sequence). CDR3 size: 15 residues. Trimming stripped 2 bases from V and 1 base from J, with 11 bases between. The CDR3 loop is CASSIKAAANTEAFF. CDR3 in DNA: TGTGCCAGTAGTATAAAGGCTGCTGCGAACACTGAAGCTTTCTTT.

CDR3 sequence: CASSYRTSGSDTQYF. DNA for the CDR3: TGTGCCAGCAGCTACCGGACTAGCGGGTCAGATACGCAGTATTTT. The V gene is TRBV7-3, the J gene TRBJ2-3; 11 nucleotides agree with TRBD2. J was trimmed by 4 bases and V by 4 bases; bases with no gene match: 4. Germline values: CDR1 SGHTA, CDR2 FQGTGA. This CDR3 region has 15 residues. The entire variable domain, with the rest obtained from reference TRBV7-3 and TRBJ2-3, is as follows: GAGVSQTPSNKVTEKGKYVELRCDPISGHTALYWYRQSLGQGPEFLIYFQGTGAADDSGLPNDRFFAVRPEGSVSTLKIQRTERGDSAVYLCASSYRTSGSDTQYFGPGTRLTVL.

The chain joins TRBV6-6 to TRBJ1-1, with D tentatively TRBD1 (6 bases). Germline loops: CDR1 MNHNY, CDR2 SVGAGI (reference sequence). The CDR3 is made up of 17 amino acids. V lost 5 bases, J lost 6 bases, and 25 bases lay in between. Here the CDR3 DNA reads TGTGCCAGCAGTCACACCCTACACAAACAGGGAGCTCCTGAAGCTTTCTTT. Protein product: CASSHTLHKQGAPEAFF.

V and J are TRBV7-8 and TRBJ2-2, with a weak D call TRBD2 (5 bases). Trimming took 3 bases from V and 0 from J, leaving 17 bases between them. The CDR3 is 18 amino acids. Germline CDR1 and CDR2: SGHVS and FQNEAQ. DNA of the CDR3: TGTGCCAGCAGCTTTTTGATCCAAGCGGATACGAACACCGGGGAGCTGTTTTTT. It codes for CASSFLIQADTNTGELFF.

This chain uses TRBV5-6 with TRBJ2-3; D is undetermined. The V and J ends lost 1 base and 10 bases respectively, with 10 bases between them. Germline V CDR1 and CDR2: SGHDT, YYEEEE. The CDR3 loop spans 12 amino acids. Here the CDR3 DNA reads TGTGCCAGCAGCTTGCGGGCGGAATCGCAGTATTTT. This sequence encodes CASSLRAESQYF.

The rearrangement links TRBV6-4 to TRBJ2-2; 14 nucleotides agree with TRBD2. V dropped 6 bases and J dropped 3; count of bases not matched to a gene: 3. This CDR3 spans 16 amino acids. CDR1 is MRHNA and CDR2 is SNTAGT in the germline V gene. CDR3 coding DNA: TGTGCCAGCAGAGGGACTAGCGGGGGTGACACCGGGGAGCTGTTTTTT. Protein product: CASRGTSGGDTGELFF.